This passage covers 28 T cell receptor beta chains from one sample sequenced in a study of T cells in Graves' hyperthyroidism and ophthalmopathy. RNA transcripts gave rise to amplified TCR beta CDR3 regions. First-round RT-PCR targeting the TCR CDR3 was performed with the HTBI primer set. TCRdb used MiXCR to reprocess the multiplex PCR reads, holding one entry per CDR3 protein. The sample yields approximately 260,000 distinct CDR3 sequences, approximately 16% seen once. Sequencing was carried out using blood. These TCRs come from a woman aged 50 to 65 with Graves' hyperthyroidism that later progressed to Graves' ophthalmopathy.

This chain links TRBV9 with TRBJ2-3, with TRBD1 as a possible D gene (6 bases). The CDR3 is made up of 14 amino acids. The germline V gene encodes CDR1 SGDLS and CDR2 YYNGEE. Trimming cost V 3 bases and J 2 bases, with 10 bases left between them. Here the CDR3 DNA reads TGTGCCAGCAGCGCGGACAGATCCACAGATACGCAGTATTTT. Its translation: CASSADRSTDTQYF.

About this clonotype: One junction end disagrees with the germline gene, perhaps due to a read error. The rearrangement links TRBV24-1 to TRBJ2-5; D ambiguous. This CDR3 spans 18 amino acids. The germline V gene has CDR1 KGHDR and CDR2 SFDVKD. The CDR3 sequence: CATSVNTVRGRNQEAQYF. For the CDR3, the DNA is TGTGCCACCAGTGTCAATACTGTTCGCGGACGGAACCAAGAGGCCCAGTACTTC.

This chain connects TRBV12-3 or TRBV12-4 to TRBJ1-4, with 8 bases aligning to TRBD1. V lost 5 bases, J lost 7 bases, and 3 bases stayed unmatched. This CDR3 region has 13 residues. The DNA of the CDR3 is TGTGCCAGCAGTGACAGGGGTACTGAAAAACTGTTTTTT. Translated: CASSDRGTEKLFF.

This clonotype has ten or more counts. This chain uses TRBV7-8 with TRBJ2-5; D might be TRBD2 (6 bases). From germline, CDR1 is SGHVS and CDR2 FQNEAQ. V gave up 4 bases and J gave up 5 bases, with 17 bases separating them. The CDR3 runs to 15 residues. The CDR3 loop is CASSYAFGSKETQYF. CDR3 nucleotides: TGTGCCAGCAGCTACGCCTTCGGGAGCAAGGAGACCCAGTACTTC.

The chain combines TRBV4-2 with TRBJ2-2; tentative D call: TRBD2 (6 bases). The CDR3 is 18 amino acids. Germline V gene lookup returns CDR1 LGHNA and CDR2 YNFKEQ. V was shortened by 0 bases and J by 7 bases, with 21 bases between the two germline ends. The CDR3 region has the DNA TGTGCCAGCAGCCAAGATCCCCCTAGCGCGAGACAGAACGGGGAGCTGTTTTTT. Translated, it gives CASSQDPPSARQNGELFF.

This clonotype came up many times. V usage is TRBV3-1 and J usage is TRBJ2-7; 10 bases align to TRBD2. The CDR3 is made up of 15 amino acids. The trim removed 1 base at V and 2 bases at J, leaving 2 bases unmatched. Looked up from germline, CDR1 is LGHDT and CDR2 is YNNKEL (reference sequence). Written as DNA, the CDR3 is TGTGCCAGCAGCCAAGTAGCGGGAGGCACCTACGAGCAGTACTTC. This sequence encodes CASSQVAGGTYEQYF.

At least ten counts were recorded for this clonotype. For the CDR3, the DNA is TGTGCCAGCAGTTTCCGAACCTCTGGAAACACCATATATTTT. The encoded protein is CASSFRTSGNTIYF. This chain connects TRBV12-3 or TRBV12-4 to TRBJ1-3; D call uncertain. This CDR3 has 14 amino acids. The V end lost 3 bases, the J end lost 0 bases, and 6 bases lay between the germline ends.

J is TRBJ1-5 and V is TRBV29-1; D not certain. The CDR3 length is 13 residues. V gave up 8 bases and J gave up 1 base, with 12 bases separating them. In germline, CDR1 is SQVTM, CDR2 ANQGSEA. The CDR3 nucleotides read TGCAGCTTCCGAGAAGGGAGCAATCAGCCCCAGCATTTT. Encoded protein: CSFREGSNQPQHF. The whole variable domain, filled in from reference TRBV29-1 and TRBJ1-5, reads SAVISQKPSRDICQRGTSLTIQCQVDSQVTMMFWYRQQPGQSLTLIATANQGSEATYESGFVIDKFPISRPNLTFSTLTVSNMSPEDSSIYLCSFREGSNQPQHFGDGTRLSIL.

Of note for this clonotype: Possible read error: a much larger clone is one base away. The chain links TRBV20-1 to TRBJ1-2; D is ambiguous. Trimming stripped 3 bases from V and 3 bases from J, with 14 bases between. Germline CDR1 is DFQATT and CDR2 is SNEGSKA (reference sequence). The CDR3 is made up of 14 amino acids. The CDR3 DNA is TGCAGTGCTAGGATCGCGAGGGTCGACTATGGCTACACCTTC. This gives the protein CSARIARVDYGYTF.

This clonotype was seen at least ten times. The gene calls are TRBV5-1 and TRBJ2-7; D might be TRBD2 (6 bases). The V gene's germline CDR1 is SGHRS and CDR2 YFSETQ. V was pared by 4 bases and J by 0 bases, with 17 bases between. The CDR3 contains 16 residues. The CDR3 sequence: CASSVALGGASYEQYF. As DNA, the CDR3 is TGCGCCAGCAGCGTGGCCCTGGGGGGAGCCTCCTACGAGCAGTACTTC.

This clonotype was seen at least ten times. The chain uses TRBV11-2 and TRBJ2-2; D uncertain. The CDR3 is made up of 15 amino acids. Between the trimmed V and J ends, which lost 2 bases and 1 base, there was a span of 8 bases. Germline V gives CDR1 SGHAT, CDR2 FQNNGV. CDR3 amino acids: CASSLRPLNTGELFF. The CDR3 bases are TGTGCCAGCAGCTTACGTCCATTGAACACCGGGGAGCTGTTTTTT. The complete variable domain, with remaining parts taken from reference TRBV11-2 and TRBJ2-2, reads EAGVAQSPRYKIIEKRQSVAFWCNPISGHATLYWYQQILGQGPKLLIQFQNNGVVDDSQLPKDRFSAERLKGVDSTLKIQPAKLEDSAVYLCASSLRPLNTGELFFGEGSRLTVL.

There are a few counts of this clonotype. The gene calls are TRBV20-1 and TRBJ2-1; 9 bases fit TRBD1. This CDR3 comprises 14 residues. Germline V gene data show CDR1 as DFQATT and CDR2 as SNEGSKA (reference sequence). V shed 6 bases, J shed 9 bases, and the junction held 12 bases outside the gene matches. As DNA, the CDR3 is TGCAGTGCGCAGGGACAGGGAGGTGGGGGTGAGCAGTTCTTC. Its translation is CSAQGQGGGGEQFF.

The rearrangement uses TRBV20-1 and TRBJ2-3, with 13 bases that match TRBD2. The trim removed 0 bases at V and 5 bases at J, leaving 8 bases unmatched. The CDR3 sequence is 17 residues long. Looked up from germline, CDR1 is DFQATT and CDR2 is SNEGSKA (reference sequence). CDR3 coding DNA: TGCAGTGCTAGAGATTTAGGACTAGCGGGAGAATTAGATACGCAGTATTTT. The encoded protein is CSARDLGLAGELDTQYF.

This clonotype was recorded many times. V usage is TRBV12-3 or TRBV12-4 and J usage is TRBJ2-1; 8 bases agree with TRBD2. The CDR3 is made up of 15 amino acids. With V trimmed by 3 bases and J by 6 bases, 7 bases remained unmatched. In DNA, the CDR3 is TGTGCCAGCAGTTTCCTAGCGGGTGGTTCCAATGAGCAGTTCTTC. Amino acid sequence: CASSFLAGGSNEQFF.

Comment on this clonotype: A much larger clone lies a single base off, so this may be a read error. CDR3 region: CSVGSGYWETRYF. CDR3 sequence (DNA): TGCAGCGTTGGGTCGGGGTATTGGGAGACCCGGTACTTC. The genes are TRBV29-1 and TRBJ2-5; D might be TRBD2 (5 bases). Germline CDR1 is SQVTM and CDR2 is ANQGSEA. This CDR3 has 13 residues.

This clonotype was counted at least ten times. The chain uses TRBV20-1 and TRBJ2-1, with D unresolved. This CDR3 contains 15 residues. Germline V gene sequence: CDR1 DFQATT, CDR2 SNEGSKA (reference sequence). With 3 bases removed from V and 12 bases from J, the gap between germline ends came to 24 bases. The CDR3 loop is CSASPPVVSGSPQFF. DNA for the CDR3: TGCAGTGCTAGTCCCCCTGTAGTCTCGGGCAGTCCGCAGTTCTTC.

This clonotype was seen a handful of times. The CDR3 protein is CASRSRGYLGNTEAFF. Here the CDR3 DNA reads TGTGCCAGTAGGAGCAGGGGGTACCTCGGCAACACTGAAGCTTTCTTT. The chain links TRBV19 to TRBJ1-1, with TRBD1 matching over 7 bases. Trimming cost V 6 bases and J 2 bases; bases outside gene matches: 12. Looked up from germline, CDR1 is LNHDA and CDR2 is SQIVND (reference sequence). CDR3 length: 16 amino acids.

This clonotype was counted at least ten times. The rearrangement joins TRBV6-2 or TRBV6-3 to TRBJ1-5, with TRBD1 matching over 11 bases. Germline lookup yields CDR1 MNHEY and CDR2 SVGEGT. V lost 6 bases, J lost 2 bases, and 12 bases stayed unmatched. The CDR3 contains 18 residues. The CDR3 sequence: CASSNGQGAVVGNQPQHF. CDR3 DNA sequence: TGTGCCAGCAGCAACGGACAGGGGGCCGTAGTAGGCAATCAGCCCCAGCATTTT.

CDR3 sequence: CASSYSSGIYNEQFF. Here the CDR3 DNA reads TGTGCCAGCAGTTACTCTTCCGGAATATACAATGAGCAGTTCTTC. The J gene is TRBJ2-1, the V gene TRBV6-2 or TRBV6-3; D is ambiguous. Trimming removed 0 bases at V and 4 bases at J, with 10 bases between. Germline V gene sequence: CDR1 MNHEY, CDR2 SVGEGT. The CDR3 is made up of 15 amino acids.

The sample holds many counts of this clonotype. This rearrangement joins TRBV5-6 to TRBJ2-7; D unclear. This CDR3 contains 14 residues. The V gene's germline CDR1 is SGHDT and CDR2 YYEEEE. The V end lost 0 bases, the J end lost 2 bases, and 9 bases lay between the germline ends. CDR3 sequence: CASSLAGRPYEQYF. The CDR3 coding sequence is TGTGCCAGCAGCTTGGCGGGCAGACCCTACGAGCAGTACTTC.

This clonotype showed up just a few times. The genes are TRBV6-6 and TRBJ2-4; D not certain. The CDR3 is 15 residues long. V lost 0 bases, J lost 1 base, and 7 bases lay in between. Germline values: CDR1 MNHNY, CDR2 SVGAGI (reference sequence). This CDR3 is CASSYSITAKNIQYF. As DNA, the CDR3 is TGTGCCAGCAGTTACTCGATCACCGCCAAAAACATTCAGTACTTC.

V and J are TRBV27 and TRBJ1-1, with unresolved D. Trimming stripped 6 bases from V and 5 bases from J, with 13 bases between. CDR3 size: 13 residues. In germline, CDR1 is MNHEY, CDR2 SMNVEV (reference sequence). As DNA, the CDR3 is TGTGCCAGCAGCGTCCGAAAGACGACTGAAGCTTTCTTT. Protein sequence: CASSVRKTTEAFF.

This clonotype was counted between two and nine times. The chain couples TRBV3-1 to TRBJ2-6, with D hard to call. V was trimmed by 3 bases and J by 0 bases, leaving 9 bases between them. The CDR3 is 16 residues long. The V gene's germline CDR1 is LGHDT and CDR2 YNNKEL (reference sequence). The CDR3 bases are TGTGCCAGCAGCCAGGTTACCGACTCTGGGGCCAACGTCCTGACTTTC. It specifies CASSQVTDSGANVLTF. The full variable domain, in which reference TRBV3-1 and TRBJ2-6 provide the parts outside the CDR3, is DTAVSQTPKYLVTQMGNDKSIKCEQNLGHDTMYWYKQDSKKFLKIMFSYNNKELIINETVPNRFSPKSPDKAHLNLHINSLELGDSAVYFCASSQVTDSGANVLTFGAGSRLTVL.

The table lists this clonotype with many counts. The genes are TRBV12-3 or TRBV12-4 and TRBJ1-4; D uncertain. V lost 6 bases to trimming and J lost 0 bases, with 11 bases between them. The CDR3 totals 15 residues. For the CDR3, the DNA is TGTGCCAGCAGAGAGTTAACTTCAACTAATGAAAAACTGTTTTTT. This sequence encodes CASRELTSTNEKLFF.

The V gene is TRBV11-2, the J gene TRBJ2-1, with 10 bases aligning to TRBD1. The CDR3 has 20 amino acids. CDR1 is SGHAT, CDR2 FQNNGV, per germline. J was trimmed by 1 base and V by 4 bases; bases with no gene match: 16. CDR3 DNA sequence: TGTGCCAGCAGCTCAAGGGGTTCGGGACAGGGGTTATCGTCCTACAATGAGCAGTTCTTC. This gives the protein CASSSRGSGQGLSSYNEQFF.

This clonotype has only a few counts. The chain is built from TRBV9 and TRBJ1-2, with D possibly TRBD1 on 5 matching bases. The CDR3 spans 14 residues. Deletions cut 3 bases from V and 8 bases from J, with 17 bases between. The V gene's germline CDR1 is SGDLS and CDR2 YYNGEE. CDR3 sequence (DNA): TGTGCCAGCAGCGCCCGGGACCCCCTAGGCGGCTACACCTTC. This encodes CASSARDPLGGYTF. Full variable domain (outside the CDR3, taken from reference TRBV9 and TRBJ1-2): DSGVTQTPKHLITATGQRVTLRCSPRSGDLSVYWYQQSLDQGLQFLIQYYNGEERAKGNILERFSAQQFPDLHSELNLSSLELGDSALYFCASSARDPLGGYTFGSGTRLTVV.

The J gene is TRBJ1-1, the V gene TRBV19; D is ambiguous. This CDR3 comprises 15 residues. V was shortened by 3 bases and J by 1 base, with 12 bases between the two germline ends. Germline values: CDR1 LNHDA, CDR2 SQIVND (reference sequence). CDR3 protein: CASSIRLGRNTEAFF. CDR3 DNA: TGTGCCAGTAGTATTCGGTTAGGGAGGAACACTGAAGCTTTCTTT.

The chain links TRBV7-9 to TRBJ2-2, with a possible D match to TRBD1 (6 bases). With 5 bases removed from V and 3 bases from J, the gap between germline ends came to 10 bases. CDR1 and CDR2 (germline): SEHNR, FQNEAQ (reference sequence). The CDR3 covers 14 residues. CDR3 loop: CASSPDRYTGELFF. The DNA of the CDR3 is TGTGCCAGCAGCCCAGACAGGTACACCGGGGAGCTGTTTTTT.